These 17 T cell receptor beta chains came from one sample sequenced in a study of T cell responses to AZD1222 COVID-19 vaccine. The assay was immunoSEQ multiplex PCR, and TCRdb's table has in-frame clones only and misses some. The sample holds 120,000 or so clones; more than 75% are singletons and the top ten take 7.7%. The material sequenced was peripheral blood, taken on day 0 of AZD1222 vaccination. The receptors come from an adult in good health.

This chain links TRBV6-2 or TRBV6-3 with TRBJ2-7; 14 bases agree with TRBD2. CDR3 size: 16 residues. Trimming removed 6 bases from V and 0 bases from J; junction bases left unmatched: 4. Germline assignment: CDR1 MNHEY and CDR2 SVGEGT. CDR3 loop: CASSPGTSGSSYEQYF. CDR3 DNA sequence: TGTGCCAGCAGCCCCGGGACTAGCGGGAGCTCCTACGAGCAGTACTTC.

The chain is built from TRBV19 and TRBJ2-7; D may be TRBD1 or TRBD2 (6 bases each). Germline V gene sequence: CDR1 LNHDA, CDR2 SQIVND (reference sequence). The length of the CDR3 is 12 residues. V lost 5 bases, J lost 4 bases, and 9 bases lay in between. The CDR3 bases are TGTGCCAGTAGTCAAGGGGGGTACGAGCAGTACTTC. Translated: CASSQGGYEQYF. Using reference TRBV19 and TRBJ2-7 for the parts outside the CDR3, the full variable domain is DGGITQSPKYLFRKEGQNVTLSCEQNLNHDAMYWYRQDPGQGLRLIYYSQIVNDFQKGDIAEGYSVSREKKESFPLTVTSAQKNPTAFYLCASSQGGYEQYFGPGTRLTVT.

A few counts support this clone. J is TRBJ2-7 and V is TRBV15, with D maybe TRBD1 (6 bases). CDR3 length equals 18 residues. Per germline, CDR1 LNHNV and CDR2 YYDKDF (reference sequence). V gave up 2 bases and J gave up 0 bases, with 20 bases separating them. The CDR3 DNA reads TGTGCCACCAGCAGATACCCTAACAGGGATGGCGGCTCCTACGAGCAGTACTTC. It yields the protein CATSRYPNRDGGSYEQYF.

This clone has a handful of counts. The chain joins TRBV24-1 to TRBJ1-2, with D tentatively TRBD1 (6 bases). Deletions cut 4 bases from V and 5 bases from J, with 19 bases between. Germline V CDR1 and CDR2: KGHDR, SFDVKD. CDR3 size: 16 residues. CDR3 bases: TGTGCCACCAGTGAGCGGACCCTGACAGGACGATATGGCTACACCTTC. It yields the protein CATSERTLTGRYGYTF.

The V gene is TRBV21-1, the J gene TRBJ2-6; TRBD1, the table's D call, lacks a check against the DNA. TRBV21-1 is annotated as a pseudogene. The CDR3 runs 16 residues. The CDR3 DNA is TGTGCCAGCAGCAACCAAGACAGGGCTGGGGCCAACGTCCTGACTTTC. Amino acids: CASSNQDRAGANVLTF.

This clone was found once. The rearrangement uses TRBV7-2 and TRBJ1-5; D remains ambiguous. The CDR3 is made up of 14 amino acids. Trimming took off 2 bases at V and 0 bases at J, with 5 bases between the two ends. The germline V gene has CDR1 SGHTA and CDR2 FQGNSA. CDR3 loop: CASSLMYSNQPQHF. The CDR3 DNA follows: TGTGCCAGCAGCTTAATGTATAGCAATCAGCCCCAGCATTTT.

The V gene is TRBV29-1, the J gene TRBJ1-4; tentative D call: TRBD1 (5 bases). From germline, CDR1 is SQVTM and CDR2 ANQGSEA. The CDR3 is made up of 12 amino acids. V gave up 7 bases and J gave up 7 bases, with 13 bases separating them. The chain's CDR3 is CSGQRVGEKLFF. In DNA, the CDR3 is TGCAGCGGACAGCGGGTTGGTGAAAAACTGTTTTTT.

This chain joins TRBV27 and TRBJ1-2, with D maybe TRBD1 (5 bases). CDR3 size: 11 residues. V lost 5 bases to trimming and J lost 5 bases, with 6 bases between them. Germline V gives CDR1 MNHEY, CDR2 SMNVEV (reference sequence). CDR3 region: CASSPGYGYTF. As DNA, the CDR3 is TGTGCCAGCAGTCCAGGGTATGGCTACACCTTC.

The CDR3 spells CASSIVRTVSPNYTF. CDR3 sequence (DNA): TGTGCCAGTAGTATAGTCAGGACTGTCAGCCCGAACTACACCTTC. This chain connects TRBV19 to TRBJ1-2; D gene uncertain. This CDR3 has 15 amino acids. V gave up 1 base and J gave up 10 bases, with 19 bases separating them. Per germline, CDR1 LNHDA and CDR2 SQIVND (reference sequence). Full variable domain (remainder filled in from reference TRBV19 and TRBJ1-2): DGGITQSPKYLFRKEGQNVTLSCEQNLNHDAMYWYRQDPGQGLRLIYYSQIVNDFQKGDIAEGYSVSREKKESFPLTVTSAQKNPTAFYLCASSIVRTVSPNYTFGSGTRLTVV.

The chain links TRBV19 to TRBJ2-7; D perhaps matches TRBD1 (6 bases). Between the trimmed V and J ends, which lost 10 bases and 0 bases, there was a span of 7 bases. The CDR3 covers 11 residues. Germline lookup yields CDR1 LNHDA and CDR2 SQIVND (reference sequence). CDR3 DNA sequence: TGTGCCACAGGGGCCTCCTACGAGCAGTACTTC. Translating it yields CATGASYEQYF.

Only a few counts were recorded for this clone. V gene TRBV5-4 combines with J gene TRBJ1-1; tentative D call: TRBD1 (6 bases). Per germline, CDR1 SGHNT and CDR2 YYREEE (reference sequence). The CDR3 consists of 14 residues. V was shortened by 2 bases and J by 4 bases, with 12 bases between the two germline ends. The CDR3 coding sequence is TGTGCCAGCAGCTTTGGACAGTCAACCACTGAAGCTTTCTTT. Translating gives CASSFGQSTTEAFF.

The chain recombines TRBV30 with TRBJ2-1; 10 bases align to TRBD2. The CDR3 length is 15 residues. J was trimmed by 4 bases and V by 1 base; bases with no gene match: 4. Germline V gene lookup returns CDR1 GTSNPN and CDR2 SVGIG (reference sequence). The CDR3 reads CAWSAGLAEYNEQFF. CDR3 nucleotide sequence: TGTGCCTGGAGTGCCGGACTAGCGGAGTACAATGAGCAGTTCTTC.

The CDR3 coding sequence is TGCGCCAGCAGCTTGGGTAGCAATCAGCCCCAGCATTTT. Translated, it gives CASSLGSNQPQHF. This sequence joins TRBV5-1 and TRBJ1-5, with D hard to call. Trimming cost V 0 bases and J 0 bases, with 1 base left between them. This CDR3 spans 13 amino acids. Germline V gene sequence: CDR1 SGHRS, CDR2 YFSETQ.

This chain links TRBV7-3 with TRBJ2-6, with no clear D. V lost 5 bases and J 3 bases, leaving 5 bases between the germline ends. The germline CDR1 and CDR2 sequences are SGHTA and FQGTGA. This CDR3 contains 13 residues. CDR3 nucleotide sequence: TGTGCCAGCAGCCCCGTTGGGGCCAACGTCCTGACTTTC. As protein: CASSPVGANVLTF.

The V gene is TRBV28, the J gene TRBJ2-7; TRBD1 might be the D (6 bases). The CDR3 loop spans 15 amino acids. Trimming removed 2 bases at V and 5 bases at J, with 16 bases between. Germline V gene data show CDR1 as MDHEN and CDR2 as SYDVKM. The CDR3 DNA reads as TGTGCCAGCAGTTTACTCGGACAGTCAAGGGACGAGCAGTACTTC. Amino acid sequence: CASSLLGQSRDEQYF.

CDR3 in amino acids: CASSRIRQGGWEQYF. DNA for the CDR3: TGTGCCAGCAGCCGGATTCGACAGGGGGGATGGGAGCAGTACTTC. This chain joins TRBV7-2 and TRBJ2-7; 9 bases line up with TRBD1. V lost 5 bases and J lost 7; bases outside the gene matches: 12. Germline V gene lookup returns CDR1 SGHTA and CDR2 FQGNSA. This CDR3 has 15 residues.

CDR3 sequence reads: CASSPGTARSSYNSPLHF. The CDR3 DNA reads as TGTGCCAGCAGCCCCGGGACGGCTAGGAGCTCCTATAATTCACCCCTCCACTTT. This chain joins TRBV7-8 and TRBJ1-6, with D maybe TRBD1 (5 bases). Deletions cut 5 bases from V and 0 bases from J, with 17 bases between. Germline V CDR1 and CDR2: SGHVS, FQNEAQ. The CDR3 is made up of 18 amino acids.